This T cell receptor beta chain was profiled in a study of post-analysis software for immune sequencing data. At the level of the study: Several disease courses (relapsing-remitting, secondary progressive and progressive-relapsing) of multiple sclerosis were included. Study outcomes and limitations: Patients carried five TRBV segments more frequently than controls did, and TRBV5-6, TRBV5-1 and TRBV20-1 were among them. Pronounced co-clustering by F measure was evident among identically batched samples. In multiple sclerosis, normalized Chao1 diversity was significantly below that of controls.

Unique molecular identifiers tagged the TCR beta cDNA libraries. Researchers reported roughly 0.5 million cDNA molecules coming from about 0.98 to 11 million T cells. TCRdb reprocessed the PCR reads with MiXCR, giving one entry per CDR3 protein. The sample consists of about 380,000 distinct CDR3 sequences, approximately 38% of them appearing once. About this clonotype itself: Its target is not known.

The germline CDR1 and CDR2 sequences are KGHSH and LQKENI. The CDR3 is 16 amino acids. V was pared by 1 base and J by 0 bases, with 11 bases between. The V gene is TRBV18, the J gene TRBJ2-3, with D possibly TRBD1 on 6 matching bases. Sequenced sample: blood. This receptor was identified in a girl aged 10-17 years with multiple sclerosis. The CDR3 DNA sequence: TGTGCCAGCTCACCACATAGGGACATCAGCACAGATACGCAGTATTTT. Translated: CASSPHRDISTDTQYF.